The 27 T cell receptor beta chains given below trace back to one sample, sequenced in a study of CD8+CD57+ T cells in acquired aplastic anemia (dated by TCRdb to between 2017 and 2018). Sequenced on an Illumina HiSeq 2000. TCR beta VDJ combination and CDR3 sequence profiling used genomic DNA as the template. TCRdb cleaned the public reads at Q25 with fastp, built clones with MiXCR and kept in-frame beta chains. Each CDR3 protein appears once, grouped with its most common genes and DNA. Within this sample are 150,000 to 200,000 distinct CDR3 sequences, with approximately 43% of them counted one time only. The top ten clones comprise 1.1% of the sample. The sequenced sample was sorted CD4+, CD8+, or CD8+CD57+ T cells (not recorded which) from PBMCs. The receptors originated from a human donor in good health.

This clonotype was counted once. The germline gene is not matched at one end of the junction; a read error may be the cause. The chain carries TRBV20-1 and TRBJ2-7; D gene unclear. Germline V CDR1 and CDR2: DFQATT, SNEGSKA (reference sequence). This CDR3 has 14 amino acids. The CDR3 DNA reads as TGCAGTGCTAGAGATCAAGGTCAGAACTACGGGCAGTACTTC. This sequence encodes CSARDQGQNYGQYF.

This clonotype was seen many times. V and J are TRBV20-1 and TRBJ1-2; TRBD1 aligns across 10 bases. Germline CDR1 reads DFQATT; CDR2 reads SNEGSKA (reference sequence). This CDR3 is 14 amino acids long. Trimming took 7 bases from V and 2 from J; bases not matched to a gene: 7. DNA of the CDR3: TGCAGTGTTTGGGACAGGGGCGAGAACTATGGCTACACCTTC. Translated, it gives CSVWDRGENYGYTF.

CDR3 protein: CASSQPLHF. The DNA for the CDR3 is TGCGCCAGCAGCCAACCTCTCCACTTT. This chain joins TRBV4-3 and TRBJ1-6; no clear D. The CDR3 length is 9 residues. The V gene's germline CDR1 is LGHNA and CDR2 YSLEER. Trimming took 2 bases from V and 16 from J, leaving 3 bases between them.

This clonotype was picked up many times. The V call is TRBV20-1, the J call TRBJ1-2; no clear D. Germline V gene data show CDR1 as DFQATT and CDR2 as SNEGSKA (reference sequence). Trimming removed 0 bases from V and 2 bases from J, with 13 bases in between. The CDR3 loop spans 15 amino acids. In nucleotides, the CDR3 is TGCAGTGCTAGAGATTTCGGCCGGCCCAACTATGGCTACACCTTC. Translating gives CSARDFGRPNYGYTF.

The chain has TRBV6-5 and TRBJ1-2; TRBD1 matches at 9 bases. The V and J ends lost 2 bases and 0 bases, in that order; junction bases with no gene match: 7. This CDR3 is 17 amino acids long. CDR1 and CDR2 (germline): MNHEY, SVGAGI. CDR3 in DNA: TGTGCCAGCAGTTACGAGAGAAGACAGGGGGCTAACTATGGCTACACCTTC. It yields the protein CASSYERRQGANYGYTF.

The V call is TRBV11-2, the J call TRBJ2-2, with 7 positions matching TRBD2. The CDR3 totals 14 residues. Trimming took 8 bases from V and 3 from J; bases not matched to a gene: 6. In germline, CDR1 is SGHAT, CDR2 FQNNGV. The CDR3 protein is CASRREPYTGELFF. DNA for the CDR3: TGTGCCAGCCGGCGGGAGCCATACACCGGGGAGCTGTTTTTT.

This clonotype was counted a few times. CDR3 nucleotides: TGTGCCAGCATCTCGGGACAGGGAACAAACATTCAGTACTTC. Amino acid sequence: CASISGQGTNIQYF. The V and J genes are TRBV28 and TRBJ2-4; TRBD1 agrees at 9 bases. The V segment lost 7 bases and the J segment 6 bases; nucleotides outside the gene matches: 7. This CDR3 is built from 14 residues. The germline gives CDR1 MDHEN, CDR2 SYDVKM.

The V and J genes are TRBV20-1 and TRBJ1-1; maybe TRBD1 (5 bases). Per the germline V gene, CDR1 is DFQATT and CDR2 is SNEGSKA (reference sequence). V dropped 4 bases and J dropped 4 bases, with 10 bases sitting between them. The CDR3 sequence is 12 residues long. CDR3 bases: TGCAGTGCTAAAGACAGAAGCACTGAAGCTTTCTTT. It translates to CSAKDRSTEAFF.

This clonotype has only a few counts. The chain combines TRBV2 with TRBJ2-1, with D possibly being TRBD1 or TRBD2 (5 bases each). Trimming left V 3 bases short and J 2 bases short, with 11 bases between. Germline loops: CDR1 SNHLY, CDR2 FYNNEI. The CDR3 runs to 15 residues. CDR3 DNA sequence: TGTGCCAGCAGTGAGACGGGGCTTACCTACAATGAGCAGTTCTTC. Translating it yields CASSETGLTYNEQFF.

The sample holds many counts of this clonotype. The V call is TRBV11-2, the J call TRBJ1-2; D is possibly TRBD1 (5 bases). The length of the CDR3 is 14 residues. V lost 5 bases, J lost 8 bases, and 18 bases lay in between. From germline, CDR1 is SGHAT and CDR2 FQNNGV. The CDR3: CASSLPGGWKGYTF. The CDR3 nucleotides are TGTGCCAGCAGCCTCCCGGGGGGTTGGAAAGGCTACACCTTC. Together with reference TRBV11-2 and TRBJ1-2, the CDR3 gives the full variable domain: EAGVAQSPRYKIIEKRQSVAFWCNPISGHATLYWYQQILGQGPKLLIQFQNNGVVDDSQLPKDRFSAERLKGVDSTLKIQPAKLEDSAVYLCASSLPGGWKGYTFGSGTRLTVV.

This clonotype was picked up many times. This chain links TRBV19 with TRBJ2-1; the match to TRBD2 covers 12 bases. Germline CDR1 LNHDA, CDR2 SQIVND (reference sequence). This CDR3 has 14 amino acids. J gave up 3 bases and V 9 bases, and 3 bases lay outside the gene matches. Here the CDR3 DNA reads TGTGCCAGCAGGACTAGCGGGGACTACAATGAGCAGTTCTTC. Translation gives CASRTSGDYNEQFF.

The V gene is TRBV7-2, the J gene TRBJ2-1; tentative D call: TRBD2 (6 bases). CDR3 length: 16 amino acids. V was cut by 1 base and J by 10 bases, with 20 bases left in between. Germline values: CDR1 SGHTA, CDR2 FQGNSA. The CDR3 sequence is CASSLDAMRGAVEQFF. The CDR3 DNA reads as TGTGCCAGCAGCTTAGACGCTATGCGGGGCGCCGTCGAGCAGTTCTTC.

J is TRBJ1-1 and V is TRBV29-1; tentatively, D is TRBD1 (6 bases). Trimming cost V 6 bases and J 1 base, with 9 bases left between them. Germline V gene lookup returns CDR1 SQVTM and CDR2 ANQGSEA. There are 12 residues in the CDR3. CDR3 sequence reads: CSVGQKNTEAFF. CDR3 nucleotides: TGCAGCGTAGGACAGAAGAACACTGAAGCTTTCTTT.

This clonotype turned up a few times. The chain couples TRBV20-1 to TRBJ2-1; D is uncertain. Trimming left V 3 bases short and J 1 base short, with 10 bases between. CDR1 and CDR2 (germline): DFQATT, SNEGSKA (reference sequence). The CDR3 covers 14 residues. CDR3 sequence: CSARTTESYNEQFF. CDR3 sequence (DNA): TGCAGTGCTAGGACGACGGAGTCCTACAATGAGCAGTTCTTC.

J is TRBJ1-6 and V is TRBV2; D possibly corresponds to TRBD1 (5 bases). The ends were cut back, 3 bases at V and 6 bases at J, with 12 bases in the middle. Germline V CDR1 and CDR2: SNHLY, FYNNEI. The CDR3 is 15 amino acids. The CDR3, as DNA: TGTGCCAGCAGTGAGGGCAGGGCTATTAATTCACCCCTCCACTTT. Its protein is CASSEGRAINSPLHF.

The genes are TRBV29-1 and TRBJ1-2; no firm D call. Germline V gene data show CDR1 as SQVTM and CDR2 as ANQGSEA. V dropped 0 bases and J dropped 1 base, with 9 bases sitting between them. The CDR3 runs to 14 residues. CDR3 DNA sequence: TGCAGCGTTGAAGATCGGGCAATTAACTATGGCTACACCTTC. Translating gives CSVEDRAINYGYTF.

The chain joins TRBV6-1 to TRBJ2-6, with a weak D call TRBD2 (6 bases). The CDR3 is 16 residues long. The V gene lost 6 bases and the J gene lost 0 bases, with 12 bases spanning the gap. The germline V gene encodes CDR1 MNHNS and CDR2 SASEGT. This chain's CDR3 is CASSRPGSSGANVLTF. CDR3 DNA sequence: TGTGCCAGCAGCCGCCCCGGGAGCTCTGGGGCCAACGTCCTGACTTTC.

The genes are TRBV20-1 and TRBJ1-2; no definite D call. Germline CDR1 DFQATT, CDR2 SNEGSKA (reference sequence). The V end was cut by 4 bases, the J end by 1 base, with 10 bases between. The CDR3 runs 13 residues. CDR3 nucleotide sequence: TGCAGTGCTACGACCGAATATAACTATGGCTACACCTTC. It specifies CSATTEYNYGYTF.

The sample holds many counts of this clonotype. The chain combines TRBV2 with TRBJ2-7; 10 bases match TRBD1. CDR1 is SNHLY and CDR2 is FYNNEI in the germline V gene. Unmatched junction bases numbered 6, after V lost 4 bases and J lost 6 bases. CDR3 length equals 14 residues. CDR3 residues: CASSAGTGDAEQYF. The CDR3 nucleotides read TGTGCCAGCAGTGCCGGGACAGGGGACGCCGAGCAGTACTTC. Together with reference TRBV2 and TRBJ2-7, the CDR3 gives the full variable domain: EPEVTQTPSHQVTQMGQEVILRCVPISNHLYFYWYRQILGQKVEFLVSFYNNEISEKSEIFDDQFSVERPDGSNFTLKIRSTKLEDSAMYFCASSAGTGDAEQYFGPGTRLTVT.

This clonotype was recorded at least ten times. The rearrangement joins TRBV5-4 to TRBJ1-1; the match to TRBD1 covers 7 bases. Germline CDR1 and CDR2: SGHNT and YYREEE (reference sequence). The ends lost 3 bases at V and 0 bases at J; junction bases unmatched: 14. The CDR3 sequence is 18 residues long. In DNA form, the CDR3 reads TGTGCCAGCAGCTCCCGACAGGGAGCGGTCCGCCTGAACACTGAAGCTTTCTTT. Protein sequence: CASSSRQGAVRLNTEAFF.

This clonotype was found many times. The chain has TRBV7-9 and TRBJ2-3; 10 bases are a match to TRBD1. The CDR3 length is 17 residues. Germline lookup yields CDR1 SEHNR and CDR2 FQNEAQ (reference sequence). V lost 1 base, J lost 4 bases, and 8 bases stayed unmatched. The CDR3 spells CASSLVRDRGLADTQYF. Written as DNA, the CDR3 is TGTGCCAGCAGCTTAGTTCGGGACAGGGGTTTGGCAGATACGCAGTATTTT.

This clonotype was recorded a few times. V gene TRBV5-6 combines with J gene TRBJ2-7; 10 bases agree with TRBD2. The CDR3 contains 16 residues. V lost 3 bases and J lost 3; bases outside the gene matches: 9. Germline CDR1 is SGHDT and CDR2 is YYEEEE. The CDR3 sequence is CASSSRLAGLYYEQYF. CDR3 DNA sequence: TGTGCCAGCAGCTCCAGACTAGCGGGTTTATACTACGAGCAGTACTTC.

The chain joins TRBV7-8 to TRBJ2-7; 10 bases map to TRBD1. With 5 bases clipped from V and 2 bases from J, the junction kept 12 bases outside the gene matches. Germline loops: CDR1 SGHVS, CDR2 FQNEAQ. This CDR3 region has 17 residues. CDR3 amino acids: CASSAQLPGQGTYEQYF. CDR3 nucleotide sequence: TGTGCCAGCAGCGCCCAACTACCGGGACAGGGGACCTACGAGCAGTACTTC.

There are many counts of this clonotype. The chain has TRBV20-1 and TRBJ2-1; TRBD2 agrees at 13 bases. The CDR3 has 16 amino acids. Germline V gene sequence: CDR1 DFQATT, CDR2 SNEGSKA (reference sequence). V lost 6 bases, J lost 4 bases, and 9 bases stayed unmatched. This chain's CDR3 is CSAKGLAGVTYNEQFF. The CDR3, as DNA: TGCAGTGCAAAAGGACTAGCGGGAGTGACGTACAATGAGCAGTTCTTC.

J is TRBJ2-3 and V is TRBV29-1; 8 nucleotides match TRBD1. Germline values: CDR1 SQVTM, CDR2 ANQGSEA. With V trimmed by 5 bases and J by 6 bases, 10 bases remained unmatched. The CDR3 covers 14 residues. The CDR3 loop is CSVRRDRQADTQYF. CDR3 sequence (DNA): TGCAGCGTTCGAAGGGACAGGCAAGCGGATACGCAGTATTTT.

In its sample, this clonotype was seen a few times. The genes are TRBV7-2 and TRBJ2-2; 7 nucleotides align to TRBD2. Looked up from germline, CDR1 is SGHTA and CDR2 is FQGNSA. J gave up 4 bases and V 3 bases, and 11 bases lay outside the gene matches. The CDR3 spans 17 residues. CDR3 coding DNA: TGTGCCAGCAGCTTCCCTGAGGCGCGGGGGAGCACCGGGGAGCTGTTTTTT. Translation: CASSFPEARGSTGELFF.

The chain has TRBV10-3 and TRBJ2-2, with 8 positions matching TRBD2. V dropped 9 bases and J dropped 4; count of bases not matched to a gene: 7. The germline CDR1 and CDR2 sequences are ENHRY and SYGVKD. The CDR3 is 14 residues long. CDR3 in amino acids: CAIRRGEITGELFF. CDR3 nucleotide sequence: TGTGCCATTAGGCGGGGGGAAATCACCGGGGAGCTGTTTTTT.